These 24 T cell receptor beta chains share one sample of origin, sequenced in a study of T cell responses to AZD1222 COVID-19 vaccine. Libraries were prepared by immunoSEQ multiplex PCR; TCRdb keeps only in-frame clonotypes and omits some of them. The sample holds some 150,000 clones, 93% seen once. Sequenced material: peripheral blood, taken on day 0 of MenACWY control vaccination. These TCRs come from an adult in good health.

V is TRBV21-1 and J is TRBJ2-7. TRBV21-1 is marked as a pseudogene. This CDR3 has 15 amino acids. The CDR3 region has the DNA TGTGCCAGCAGCAAAGTGGCAGGGGGGGTCTACGAGCAGTACTTC. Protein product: CASSKVAGGVYEQYF.

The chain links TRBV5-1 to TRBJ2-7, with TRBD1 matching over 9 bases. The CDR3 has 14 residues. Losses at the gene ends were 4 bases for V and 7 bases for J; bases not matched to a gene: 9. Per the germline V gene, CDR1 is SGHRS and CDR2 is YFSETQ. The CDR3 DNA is TGCGCCAGCAGCCTCGGACAGGGGCCCACGGAGCAGTACTTC. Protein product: CASSLGQGPTEQYF.

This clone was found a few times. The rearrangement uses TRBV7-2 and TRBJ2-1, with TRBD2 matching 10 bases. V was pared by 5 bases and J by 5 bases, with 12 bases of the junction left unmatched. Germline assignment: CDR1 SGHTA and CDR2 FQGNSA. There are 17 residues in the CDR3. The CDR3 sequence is CASSPRRSSGGDNEQFF. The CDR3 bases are TGTGCCAGCAGCCCAAGGAGGTCTAGCGGGGGAGACAATGAGCAGTTCTTC.

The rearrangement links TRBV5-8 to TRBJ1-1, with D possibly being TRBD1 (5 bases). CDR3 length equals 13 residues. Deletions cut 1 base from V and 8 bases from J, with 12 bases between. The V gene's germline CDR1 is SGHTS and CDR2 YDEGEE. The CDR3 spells CASSLLGVGEAFF. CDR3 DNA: TGTGCCAGCAGCTTGTTAGGGGTCGGAGAAGCTTTCTTT.

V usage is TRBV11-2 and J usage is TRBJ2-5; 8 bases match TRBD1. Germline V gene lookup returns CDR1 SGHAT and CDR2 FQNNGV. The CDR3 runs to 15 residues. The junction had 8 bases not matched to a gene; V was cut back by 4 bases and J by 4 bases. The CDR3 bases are TGTGCCAGCAGCTGGACCCCCAGGGGGCCAGAGACCCAGTACTTC. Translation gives CASSWTPRGPETQYF.

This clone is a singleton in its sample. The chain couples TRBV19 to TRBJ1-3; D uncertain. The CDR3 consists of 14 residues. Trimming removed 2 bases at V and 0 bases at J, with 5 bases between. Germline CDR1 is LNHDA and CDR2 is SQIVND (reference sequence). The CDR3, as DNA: TGTGCCAGTAGTATAATGCTCTCTGGAAACACCATATATTTT. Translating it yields CASSIMLSGNTIYF.

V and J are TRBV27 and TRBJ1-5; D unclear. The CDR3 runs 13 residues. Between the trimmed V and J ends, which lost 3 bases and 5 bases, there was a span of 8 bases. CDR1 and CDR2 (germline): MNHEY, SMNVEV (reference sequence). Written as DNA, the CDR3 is TGTGCCAGCAGTTTTTCGGTGGATCAGCCCCAGCATTTT. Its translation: CASSFSVDQPQHF.

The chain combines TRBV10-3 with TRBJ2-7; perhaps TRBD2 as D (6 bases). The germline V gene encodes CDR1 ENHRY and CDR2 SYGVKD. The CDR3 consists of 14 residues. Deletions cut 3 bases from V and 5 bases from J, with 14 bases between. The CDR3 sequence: CAISDGGVRDEQYF. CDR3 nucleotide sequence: TGTGCCATCAGTGACGGGGGAGTGCGGGACGAGCAGTACTTC.

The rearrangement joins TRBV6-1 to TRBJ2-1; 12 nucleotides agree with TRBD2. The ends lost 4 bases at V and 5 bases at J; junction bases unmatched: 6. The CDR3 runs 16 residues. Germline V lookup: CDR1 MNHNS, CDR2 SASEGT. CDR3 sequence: CASSVRLAGEHNEQFF. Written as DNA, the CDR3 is TGTGCCAGCAGTGTCCGACTAGCGGGAGAACACAATGAGCAGTTCTTC.

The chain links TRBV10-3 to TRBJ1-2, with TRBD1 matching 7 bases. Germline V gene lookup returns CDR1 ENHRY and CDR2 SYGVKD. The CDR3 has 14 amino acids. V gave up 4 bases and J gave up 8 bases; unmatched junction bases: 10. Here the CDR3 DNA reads TGTGCCATCAGTGGGATTGACAGGGCGGGCGGCTACACCTTC. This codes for CAISGIDRAGGYTF.

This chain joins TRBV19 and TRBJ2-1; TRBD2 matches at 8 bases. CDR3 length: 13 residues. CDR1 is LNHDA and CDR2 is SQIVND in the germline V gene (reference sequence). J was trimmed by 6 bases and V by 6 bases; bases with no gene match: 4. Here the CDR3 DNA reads TGTGCCAGTAGCGGGAGGGCCTTCAATGAGCAGTTCTTC. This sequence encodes CASSGRAFNEQFF.

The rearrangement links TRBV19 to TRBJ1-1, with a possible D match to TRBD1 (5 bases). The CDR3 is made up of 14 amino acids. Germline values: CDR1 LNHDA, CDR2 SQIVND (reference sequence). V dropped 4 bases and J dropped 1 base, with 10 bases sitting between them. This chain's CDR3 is CASSKGSGNTEAFF. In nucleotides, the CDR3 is TGTGCCAGTAGTAAGGGGAGCGGGAACACTGAAGCTTTCTTT.

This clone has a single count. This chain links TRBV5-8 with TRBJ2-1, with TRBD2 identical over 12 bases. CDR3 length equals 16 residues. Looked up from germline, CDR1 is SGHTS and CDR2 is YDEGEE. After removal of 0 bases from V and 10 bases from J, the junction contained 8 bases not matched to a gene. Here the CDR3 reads CASSLGRLAGEDEQFF. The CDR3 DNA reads TGTGCCAGCAGCTTGGGTAGACTAGCGGGAGAGGACGAGCAGTTCTTC.

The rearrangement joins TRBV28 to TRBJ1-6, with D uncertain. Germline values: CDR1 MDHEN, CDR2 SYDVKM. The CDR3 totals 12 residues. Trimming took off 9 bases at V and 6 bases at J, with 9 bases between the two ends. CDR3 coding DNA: TGTGCCAGTGCAGTGTTTAATTCACCCCTCCACTTT. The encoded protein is CASAVFNSPLHF.

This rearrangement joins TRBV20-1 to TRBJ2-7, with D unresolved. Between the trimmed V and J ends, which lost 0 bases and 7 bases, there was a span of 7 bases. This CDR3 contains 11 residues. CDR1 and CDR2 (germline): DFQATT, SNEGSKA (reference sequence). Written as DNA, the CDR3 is TGCAGTGCTAGAGATAGGCGGGAGCAGTACTTC. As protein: CSARDRREQYF.

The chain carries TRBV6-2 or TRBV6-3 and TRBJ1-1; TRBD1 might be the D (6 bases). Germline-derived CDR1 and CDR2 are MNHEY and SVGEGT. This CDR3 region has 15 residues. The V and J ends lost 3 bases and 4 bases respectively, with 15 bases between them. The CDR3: CASSYTGGLGTEAFF. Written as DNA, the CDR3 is TGTGCCAGCAGTTATACCGGGGGCTTAGGCACTGAAGCTTTCTTT.

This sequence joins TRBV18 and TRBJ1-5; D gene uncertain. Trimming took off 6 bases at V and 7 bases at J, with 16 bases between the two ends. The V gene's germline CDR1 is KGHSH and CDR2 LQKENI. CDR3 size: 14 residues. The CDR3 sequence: CASSDSGGGQPQHF. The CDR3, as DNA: TGTGCCAGCTCCGATTCGGGCGGAGGACAGCCCCAGCATTTT.

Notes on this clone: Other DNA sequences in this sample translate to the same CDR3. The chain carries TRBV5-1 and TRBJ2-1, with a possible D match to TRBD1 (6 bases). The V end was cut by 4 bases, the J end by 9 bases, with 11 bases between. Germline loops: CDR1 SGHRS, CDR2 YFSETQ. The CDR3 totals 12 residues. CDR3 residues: CASSLEGVEQFF. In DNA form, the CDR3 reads TGCGCCAGCAGCCTCGAGGGGGTTGAGCAGTTCTTC.

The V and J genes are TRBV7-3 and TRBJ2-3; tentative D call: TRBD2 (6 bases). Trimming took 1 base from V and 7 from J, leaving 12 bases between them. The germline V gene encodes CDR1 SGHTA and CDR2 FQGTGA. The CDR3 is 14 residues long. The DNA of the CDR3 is TGTGCCAGCAGCTTAATTCGGGGAGGAAATACGCAGTATTTT. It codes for CASSLIRGGNTQYF.

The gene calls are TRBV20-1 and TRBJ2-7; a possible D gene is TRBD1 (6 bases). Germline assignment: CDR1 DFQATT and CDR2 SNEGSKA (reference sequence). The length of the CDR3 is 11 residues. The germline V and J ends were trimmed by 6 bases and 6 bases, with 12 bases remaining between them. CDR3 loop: CSAPKGVEQYF. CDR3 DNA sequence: TGCAGTGCCCCGAAGGGGGTCGAGCAGTACTTC.

The CDR3 here is CAWNLLGGETQYF. CDR3 sequence (DNA): TGTGCCTGGAATCTACTAGGAGGGGAGACCCAGTACTTC. The chain employs TRBV30 and TRBJ2-5, with D tentatively TRBD2 (6 bases). Per the germline V gene, CDR1 is GTSNPN and CDR2 is SVGIG (reference sequence). Trimming shortened V by 4 bases and J by 5 bases, and 14 bases separated the two germline ends. This CDR3 spans 13 amino acids.

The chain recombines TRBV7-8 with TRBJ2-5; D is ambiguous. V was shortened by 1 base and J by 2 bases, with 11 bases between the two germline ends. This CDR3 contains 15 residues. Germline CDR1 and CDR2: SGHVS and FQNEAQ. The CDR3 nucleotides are TGTGCCAGCAGCTTAGGAGGATTAGGTCAAGAGACCCAGTACTTC. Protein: CASSLGGLGQETQYF.

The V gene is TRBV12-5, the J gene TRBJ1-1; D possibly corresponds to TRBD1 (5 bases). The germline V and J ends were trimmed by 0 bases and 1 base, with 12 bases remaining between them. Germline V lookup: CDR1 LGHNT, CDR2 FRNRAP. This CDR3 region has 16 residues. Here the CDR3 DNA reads TGTGCTAGTGGTTTGGTACTGGGGCACGAGAACACTGAAGCTTTCTTT. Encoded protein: CASGLVLGHENTEAFF. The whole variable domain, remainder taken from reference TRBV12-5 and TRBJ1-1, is DARVTQTPRHKVTEMGQEVTMRCQPILGHNTVFWYRQTMMQGLELLAYFRNRAPLDDSGMPKDRFSAEMPDATLATLKIQPSEPRDSAVYFCASGLVLGHENTEAFFGQGTRLTVV.

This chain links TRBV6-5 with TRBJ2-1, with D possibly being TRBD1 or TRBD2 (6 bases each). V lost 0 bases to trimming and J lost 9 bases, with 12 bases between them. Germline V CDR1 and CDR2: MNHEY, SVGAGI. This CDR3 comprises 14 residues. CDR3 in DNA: TGTGCCAGCAGTTACTCTCGGGGGCTGGGTGAGCAGTTCTTC. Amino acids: CASSYSRGLGEQFF.